The present T cell receptor beta chain was sequenced within a study of OX40 agonist ivuxolimab in advanced cancers. General study findings and limits: At 0.1 to 3.0 mg/kg, CD4+ and CD8+ blood T cells expanded clonally by week 6. Averaged across samples, CD8+ T cells carried more expanded clones than CD4+ did.

The repertoire was sequenced with immunoSEQ multiplex PCR; TCRdb's copy has only in-frame clones and lacks some. The table lists about 50,000 clones, approximately 90% of them singletons. Exclusion of a patient followed from autoimmune disease history or systemic immunosuppression. In its sample, this clone ranks as medium-sized. What it binds is unknown. Germline CDR1 is MNHEY and CDR2 is SVGAGI. V lost 2 bases and J lost 12, with 13 bases in between. The CDR3 totals 13 residues. The sequencing used CD4+ or CD8+ T cells sorted from blood, collected in a trial of the OX40 agonist ivuxolimab. The chain employs TRBV6-5 and TRBJ1-4; D is unclear. The origin of this receptor is an adult with an advanced solid tumor such as melanoma, head and neck, liver or kidney cancer. CDR3 residues: CASSYASGRQLFF. The DNA of the CDR3 is TGTGCCAGCAGTTACGCATCAGGTCGGCAACTGTTTTTT.